This T cell receptor (beta chain) was recovered during a study of cytomegalovirus exposure and HLA in healthy donors. Findings and caveats of the study: Cytomegalovirus-associated status was assigned to some 180 TCR beta chains. The presence/absence work took it that sequencing depth was about the same across donors. Reports described diagnosis of cytomegalovirus status by the classifier as highly specific and sensitive. Later on, an analysis found that several of the most significant clusters appeared to be linked to common viral pathogens, which included parvovirus B19.

For this clone: Its antigen is still unknown.

This CDR3 comprises 14 residues. The V gene end was trimmed by 4 bases and the J gene end by 8 bases; junction bases not matched to a gene: 11. The germline gives CDR1 SGHRS, CDR2 YFSETQ. Vbeta (60) and Jbeta (13) primers were used in the PCR. Clones were read by immunoSEQ multiplex PCR, and TCRdb kept only the in-frame ones, dropping some. Found here are 100,000 to 150,000 clones, approximately 77% of them singletons; the top ten hold roughly 1%. The sequenced sample consisted of PBMCs. The genes are TRBV5-1 and TRBJ1-1; 7 bases agree with TRBD1. This receptor was taken from a woman aged 55 to 70 in good health and CMV-seronegative. The CDR3 DNA reads TGCGCCAGCAGCCCTAGGACAGGCAAGGGCGAAGCTTTCTTT. Its protein is CASSPRTGKGEAFF.